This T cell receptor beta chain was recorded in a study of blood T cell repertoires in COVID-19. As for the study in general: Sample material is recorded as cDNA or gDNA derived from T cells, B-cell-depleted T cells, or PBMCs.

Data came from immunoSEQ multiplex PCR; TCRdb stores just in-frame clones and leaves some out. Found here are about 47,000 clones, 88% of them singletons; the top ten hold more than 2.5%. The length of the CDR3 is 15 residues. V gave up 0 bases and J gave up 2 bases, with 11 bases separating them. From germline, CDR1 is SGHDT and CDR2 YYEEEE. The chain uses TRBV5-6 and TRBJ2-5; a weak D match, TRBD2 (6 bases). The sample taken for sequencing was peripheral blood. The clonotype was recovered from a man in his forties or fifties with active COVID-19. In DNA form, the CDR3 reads TGTGCCAGCAGCTTGGGGCCCGGACTACAAGAGACCCAGTACTTC. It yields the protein CASSLGPGLQETQYF.